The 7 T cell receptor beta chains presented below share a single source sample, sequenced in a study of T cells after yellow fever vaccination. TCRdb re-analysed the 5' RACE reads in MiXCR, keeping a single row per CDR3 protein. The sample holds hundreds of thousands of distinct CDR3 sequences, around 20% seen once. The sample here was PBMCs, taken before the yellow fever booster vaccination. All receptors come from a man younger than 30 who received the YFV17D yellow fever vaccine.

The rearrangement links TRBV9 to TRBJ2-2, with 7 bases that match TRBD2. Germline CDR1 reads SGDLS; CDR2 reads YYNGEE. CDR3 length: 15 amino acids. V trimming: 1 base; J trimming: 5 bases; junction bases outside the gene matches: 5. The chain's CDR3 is CASSVYSGGTGELFF. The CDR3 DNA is TGTGCCAGCAGCGTATATTCGGGGGGAACCGGGGAGCTGTTTTTT.

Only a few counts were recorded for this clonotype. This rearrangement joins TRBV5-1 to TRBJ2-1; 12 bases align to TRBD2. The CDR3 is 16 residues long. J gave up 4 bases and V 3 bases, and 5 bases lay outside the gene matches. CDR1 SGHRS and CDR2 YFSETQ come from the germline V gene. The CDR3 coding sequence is TGCGCCAGCAGCTCGCTGGGACTAGCGGGTTACAATGAGCAGTTCTTC. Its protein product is CASSSLGLAGYNEQFF.

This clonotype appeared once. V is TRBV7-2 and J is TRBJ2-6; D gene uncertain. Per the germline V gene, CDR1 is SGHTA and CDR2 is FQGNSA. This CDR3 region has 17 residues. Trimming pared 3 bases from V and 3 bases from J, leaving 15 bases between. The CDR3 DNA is TGTGCCAGCAGCTTGAGAACGGCGTTAGGTGGGGCCAACGTCCTGACTTTC. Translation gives CASSLRTALGGANVLTF.

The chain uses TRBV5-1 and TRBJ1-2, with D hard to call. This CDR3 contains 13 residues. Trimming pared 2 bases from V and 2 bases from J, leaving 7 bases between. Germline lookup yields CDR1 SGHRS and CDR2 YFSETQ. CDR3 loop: CASSFKENYGYTF. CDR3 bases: TGCGCCAGCAGCTTCAAAGAAAACTATGGCTACACCTTC. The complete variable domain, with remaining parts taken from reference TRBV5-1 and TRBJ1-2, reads KAGVTQTPRYLIKTRGQQVTLSCSPISGHRSVSWYQQTPGQGLQFLFEYFSETQRNKGNFPGRFSGRQFSNSRSEMNVSTLELGDSALYLCASSFKENYGYTFGSGTRLTVV.

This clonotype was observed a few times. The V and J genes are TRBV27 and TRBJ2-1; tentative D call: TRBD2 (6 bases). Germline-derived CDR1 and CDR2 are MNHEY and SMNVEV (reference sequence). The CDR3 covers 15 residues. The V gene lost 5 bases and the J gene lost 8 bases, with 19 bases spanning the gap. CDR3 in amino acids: CASSGPGRLFYEQFF. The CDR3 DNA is TGTGCCAGCAGTGGCCCCGGGAGACTTTTCTATGAGCAGTTCTTC.

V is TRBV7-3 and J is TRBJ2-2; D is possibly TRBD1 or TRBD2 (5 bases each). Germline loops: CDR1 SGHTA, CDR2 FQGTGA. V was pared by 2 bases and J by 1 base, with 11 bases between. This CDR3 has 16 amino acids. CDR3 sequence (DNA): TGTGCCAGCAGCTTATTCGGGGCCGGGAACACCGGGGAGCTGTTTTTT. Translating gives CASSLFGAGNTGELFF.

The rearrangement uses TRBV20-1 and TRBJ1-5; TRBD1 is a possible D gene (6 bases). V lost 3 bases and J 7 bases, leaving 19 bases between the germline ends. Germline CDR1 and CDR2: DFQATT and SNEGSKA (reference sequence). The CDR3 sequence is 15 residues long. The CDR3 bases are TGCAGTGCTAGGGGGGACTACAGGGTTGGACAGCCCCAGCATTTT. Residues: CSARGDYRVGQPQHF.